This T cell receptor (beta chain) was sequenced during a study of blood T cell repertoires in COVID-19. The repertoire was sequenced with immunoSEQ multiplex PCR; TCRdb's copy has only in-frame clones and lacks some. This table has more than 85,000 clones, less than 80% appearing once. This CDR3 is 16 amino acids long. Trimming stripped 6 bases from V and 5 bases from J, with 20 bases between. The germline gives CDR1 KGHSH, CDR2 LQKENI. Sequenced material: peripheral blood. This TCR was recovered from a woman between 50 and 59 years old with acute or convalescent COVID-19. V usage is TRBV18 and J usage is TRBJ2-1, with a possible D match to TRBD1 (5 bases). Written as DNA, the CDR3 is TGTGCCAGCTCCCATACCCGAAGCAGGGCCCACAATGAGCAGTTCTTC. Encoded protein: CASSHTRSRAHNEQFF.